Presented here are 24 T cell receptor beta chains from one specimen sequenced in a study of blood T cells in healthy people across ages. The second PCR ran about 6 to 12 cycles with a sample-barcoded 5' primer and J-beta primers. TCRdb reprocessed the 5' RACE reads with MiXCR, giving one entry per CDR3 protein. The sample holds about 640,000 distinct CDR3 sequences, approximately 50% seen once. Sequencing was carried out using blood. The receptors here all came from a man aged 55 to 70 in good health.

The chain joins TRBV11-2 to TRBJ2-5, with a tentative D call TRBD1 (6 bases). Germline CDR1 reads SGHAT; CDR2 reads FQNNGV. This CDR3 has 15 residues. Deletions cut 4 bases from V and 3 bases from J, with 15 bases between. The DNA of the CDR3 is TGTGCCAGCAGCTCCGGACAGAACCAAAAAGAGACCCAGTACTTC. Translated, it gives CASSSGQNQKETQYF.

This clonotype was seen a few times. The V gene is TRBV18, the J gene TRBJ2-3; 15 bases map to TRBD2. The V segment lost 3 bases and the J segment 6 bases; nucleotides outside the gene matches: 4. Germline lookup yields CDR1 KGHSH and CDR2 LQKENI. The CDR3 is 16 residues long. In DNA form, the CDR3 reads TGTGCCAGCTCACCTACCGGGACTAGCGGGAGGGATACGCAGTATTTT. Its translation is CASSPTGTSGRDTQYF.

J is TRBJ2-2 and V is TRBV2; 8 bases match TRBD2. V lost 3 bases, J lost 0 bases, and 3 bases stayed unmatched. The CDR3 is 16 amino acids. Germline values: CDR1 SNHLY, CDR2 FYNNEI. CDR3 protein: CASSDGGATNTGELFF. CDR3 bases: TGTGCCAGCAGTGACGGGGGGGCCACGAACACCGGGGAGCTGTTTTTT.

V is TRBV10-3 and J is TRBJ2-5; D remains ambiguous. The J call may be in error: the DNA end matches TRBJ2-7 better. Germline CDR1 is ENHRY and CDR2 is SYGVKD. The CDR3 loop spans 13 amino acids. The DNA of the CDR3 is TGTGCCATCAGTGCGGGTGGTCGGTACGAGCAGTACTTC. Translation gives CAISAGGRYEQYF.

This chain uses TRBV4-1 with TRBJ2-7; 12 bases fit TRBD2. CDR3 size: 15 residues. The germline CDR1 and CDR2 sequences are MGHRA and YSYEKL. Trimming took 2 bases from V and 4 from J; bases not matched to a gene: 3. The CDR3 region has the DNA TGCGCCAGCAGCCAACTAGCGGGGGGGCTTTACGAGCAGTACTTC. It codes for CASSQLAGGLYEQYF.

The chain joins TRBV9 to TRBJ2-1, with 8 bases identical to TRBD1. Unmatched junction bases numbered 10, after V lost 1 base and J lost 7 bases. This CDR3 contains 16 residues. Germline V gene data show CDR1 as SGDLS and CDR2 as YYNGEE. DNA for the CDR3: TGTGCCAGCAGCGTACAGGGACAGGTCCGAGGGAATGAGCAGTTCTTC. It encodes CASSVQGQVRGNEQFF. The full variable domain, completed using reference TRBV9 and TRBJ2-1, is DSGVTQTPKHLITATGQRVTLRCSPRSGDLSVYWYQQSLDQGLQFLIQYYNGEERAKGNILERFSAQQFPDLHSELNLSSLELGDSALYFCASSVQGQVRGNEQFFGPGTRLTVL.

This clonotype was seen a few times. The chain recombines TRBV20-1 with TRBJ2-4; D unclear. Germline values: CDR1 DFQATT, CDR2 SNEGSKA (reference sequence). CDR3 length: 14 amino acids. Trimming removed 3 bases from V and 0 bases from J, with 9 bases in between. CDR3 residues: CSASRPLAKNIQYF. The CDR3 DNA sequence: TGCAGTGCTAGCCGTCCCCTAGCCAAAAACATTCAGTACTTC.

This chain links TRBV4-1 with TRBJ2-6, with D uncertain. Germline V gene data show CDR1 as MGHRA and CDR2 as YSYEKL. Trimming pared 0 bases from V and 2 bases from J, leaving 8 bases between. The CDR3 runs to 16 residues. The CDR3 loop is CASSQEPTAGANVLTF. The CDR3 nucleotides are TGCGCCAGCAGCCAAGAGCCTACGGCTGGGGCCAACGTCCTGACTTTC.

The chain links TRBV7-9 to TRBJ2-5; unclear D gene. Trimming shortened V by 6 bases and J by 0 bases, and 5 bases separated the two germline ends. CDR3 length: 12 residues. The germline gives CDR1 SEHNR, CDR2 FQNEAQ (reference sequence). The CDR3 here is CASRLNQETQYF. The CDR3 DNA is TGTGCCAGCAGGTTAAACCAAGAGACCCAGTACTTC.

This CDR3 reads CASSASTLHEQYF. The CDR3 DNA follows: TGTGCCAGCAGTGCCTCGACCCTCCACGAGCAGTACTTC. V is TRBV28 and J is TRBJ2-7; D not certain. The germline V and J ends were trimmed by 5 bases and 5 bases, with 13 bases remaining between them. Germline V gives CDR1 MDHEN, CDR2 SYDVKM. The CDR3 is made up of 13 amino acids.

The rearrangement links TRBV5-5 to TRBJ2-7; 9 positions agree with TRBD1. J gave up 2 bases and V 0 bases, and 9 bases lay outside the gene matches. The CDR3 length is 17 residues. The germline CDR1 and CDR2 sequences are SGHKS and YYEKEE (reference sequence). The DNA for the CDR3 is TGTGCCAGCAGCTTGGCCAGGGGGACAGGGAAGACCTACGAGCAGTACTTC. Translation: CASSLARGTGKTYEQYF.

The chain joins TRBV6-5 to TRBJ2-1, with D tentatively TRBD1 or TRBD2 (5 bases each). V was trimmed by 1 base and J by 10 bases, leaving 17 bases between them. CDR1 and CDR2 (germline): MNHEY, SVGAGI. This CDR3 has 15 residues. The CDR3: CASSYFPSEGYEQFF. CDR3 nucleotide sequence: TGTGCCAGCAGTTACTTCCCTAGTGAGGGGTACGAGCAGTTCTTC.

This chain uses TRBV2 with TRBJ2-5; no clear D. Germline CDR1 is SNHLY and CDR2 is FYNNEI. The CDR3 spans 13 residues. V lost 7 bases to trimming and J lost 5 bases, with 14 bases between them. The CDR3 coding sequence is TGTGCCAGCACCCTGACGCGGAGTGAGACCCAGTACTTC. Protein: CASTLTRSETQYF.

This clonotype was seen just once. The J gene is TRBJ2-5, the V gene TRBV28, with 7 bases matching TRBD2. The CDR3 totals 20 residues. V lost 5 bases to trimming and J lost 0 bases; unmatched junction nucleotides: 21. Germline V gene data show CDR1 as MDHEN and CDR2 as SYDVKM. CDR3: CASSLPPPTPRREYQETQYF. The CDR3 DNA sequence: TGTGCCAGCAGTCTACCGCCCCCGACACCCCGGCGGGAGTACCAAGAGACCCAGTACTTC.

The V gene is TRBV20-1, the J gene TRBJ2-1, with 8 bases fitting TRBD2. Germline V CDR1 and CDR2: DFQATT, SNEGSKA (reference sequence). CDR3 length: 15 amino acids. Germline trimming cut 5 bases from V and 3 bases from J; bases unmatched to any gene: 9. For the CDR3, the DNA is TGCAGTGCTCCCGGGGGGGCGGGGCACTACAATGAGCAGTTCTTC. It specifies CSAPGGAGHYNEQFF.

This clonotype was detected once. The chain combines TRBV5-1 with TRBJ2-3; 7 bases are a match to TRBD1. Germline values: CDR1 SGHRS, CDR2 YFSETQ. The CDR3 totals 17 residues. V was pared by 7 bases and J by 8 bases, with 22 bases of the junction left unmatched. The CDR3 DNA reads TGCGCCAGCGGGAGCAGGAGTGTCGGGACAGCCTTGGGTACGCAGTATTTT. Protein: CASGSRSVGTALGTQYF.

The gene calls are TRBV20-1 and TRBJ2-5, with TRBD2 matching over 9 bases. This CDR3 spans 13 amino acids. V was pared by 6 bases and J by 4 bases, with 6 bases of the junction left unmatched. Germline V gene sequence: CDR1 DFQATT, CDR2 SNEGSKA (reference sequence). The chain's CDR3 is CSAGAGGGETQYF. Here the CDR3 DNA reads TGCAGTGCCGGAGCGGGGGGTGGAGAGACCCAGTACTTC.

The rearrangement links TRBV2 to TRBJ2-4, with TRBD2 as a possible D gene (7 bases). Matching the DNA end better, TRBJ2-5 makes the J call doubtful. Germline loops: CDR1 SNHLY, CDR2 FYNNEI. There are 15 residues in the CDR3. The CDR3 nucleotides are TGTGCCAGCAGACCTACTACAGGGCGGGAGGAGACCCAGTACTTC. The encoded protein is CASRPTTGREETQYF.

The sample holds one count of this clonotype. This sequence joins TRBV6-6 and TRBJ1-2, with a tentative D call TRBD1 (6 bases). V lost 3 bases and J 6 bases, leaving 20 bases between the germline ends. CDR1 and CDR2 from the germline V gene are MNHNY and SVGAGI (reference sequence). This CDR3 comprises 16 residues. CDR3 coding DNA: TGTGCCAGCAGTTATAATGTCAGGGGAAACGTTGATGGCTACACCTTC. As protein: CASSYNVRGNVDGYTF.

The rearrangement uses TRBV20-1 and TRBJ2-5, with TRBD2 matching 7 bases. CDR3 length: 12 amino acids. Trimming removed 6 bases from V and 9 bases from J; junction bases left unmatched: 10. Germline loops: CDR1 DFQATT, CDR2 SNEGSKA (reference sequence). CDR3 sequence (DNA): TGCAGTGCCAGTGCCAGCGGGGTATCCCAGTACTTC. Its protein product is CSASASGVSQYF.

V gene TRBV29-1 combines with J gene TRBJ2-7; TRBD2 matches 10 bases. Trimming cost V 4 bases and J 1 base; bases outside gene matches: 1. Germline V gene lookup returns CDR1 SQVTM and CDR2 ANQGSEA. This CDR3 is built from 13 residues. The DNA for the CDR3 is TGCAGCGTTGCACTAGCGGGGTCCTACGAGCAGTACTTC. This sequence encodes CSVALAGSYEQYF.

The rearrangement links TRBV10-3 to TRBJ1-2, with D perhaps TRBD1 (5 bases). Trimming removed 2 bases from V and 8 bases from J, with 18 bases in between. This CDR3 is built from 15 residues. In germline, CDR1 is ENHRY, CDR2 SYGVKD. CDR3 sequence (DNA): TGTGCCATCAGTGAGCCCCTCGGGGGTTACCCGGGCTACACCTTC. The encoded protein is CAISEPLGGYPGYTF.

V is TRBV27 and J is TRBJ1-4; D ambiguous. Trimming removed 5 bases from V and 6 bases from J, with 13 bases in between. CDR1 and CDR2 from the germline V gene are MNHEY and SMNVEV (reference sequence). The CDR3 contains 14 residues. The CDR3 DNA sequence: TGTGCCAGCAGTCCAACCCGGCAGGATGAAAAACTGTTTTTT. Its translation: CASSPTRQDEKLFF.

The chain uses TRBV6-5 and TRBJ2-7; 10 bases are a match to TRBD1. CDR1 is MNHEY and CDR2 is SVGAGI in the germline V gene. Trimming removed 6 bases from V and 3 bases from J; junction bases left unmatched: 11. The CDR3 runs 16 residues. Written as DNA, the CDR3 is TGTGCCAGCAGCCCGGACAGGGGGGCCCCCTACTACGAGCAGTACTTC. Translated, it gives CASSPDRGAPYYEQYF.